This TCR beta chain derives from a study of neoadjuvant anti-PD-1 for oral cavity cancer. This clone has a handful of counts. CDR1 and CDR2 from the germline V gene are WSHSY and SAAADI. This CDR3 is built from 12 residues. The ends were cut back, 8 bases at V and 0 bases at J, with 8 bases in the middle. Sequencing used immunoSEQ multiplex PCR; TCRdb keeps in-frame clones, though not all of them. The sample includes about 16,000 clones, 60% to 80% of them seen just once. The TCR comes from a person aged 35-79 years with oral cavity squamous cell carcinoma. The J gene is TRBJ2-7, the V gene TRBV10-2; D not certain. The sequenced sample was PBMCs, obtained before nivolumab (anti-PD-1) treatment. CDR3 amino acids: CASSDNSYEQYF. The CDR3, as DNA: TGCGCCAGCTCTGACAACTCCTACGAGCAGTACTTC.